Listed below are T cell receptor beta chains from one sample, sequenced in a study of T-cell memory formation after mild COVID-19. Each CDR3 protein is one row after TCRdb ran MiXCR on the 5' RACE reads. Altogether about 38,000 distinct CDR3 sequences are present, about an eighth being singletons, with the ten largest covering around 30%. Material: PBMCs or a T cell subset sorted from them (not recorded which). Source of these receptors: a young man who had mild COVID-19 (a few samples of this study predate the infection). Cell type and time point are not known. Both conserved end residues are part of each CDR3. Each record gives: V gene, D gene, J gene, clone size, CDR3 protein, CDR3 DNA. A D gene is named only where the DNA matches it firmly. The listing skips clone size in some rows; elsewhere it reads once, few, many or a size class.

V: TRBV6-4; D: .; J: TRBJ2-1; size: many; CDR3: CASSDSRDSYNEQFF; DNA: TGTGCCAGCAGTGACTCAAGGGACTCCTACAATGAGCAGTTCTTC
V: TRBV20-1; D: TRBD1; J: TRBJ2-3; size: few; CDR3: CSASPGQGPDTQYF; DNA: TGCAGTGCTAGTCCGGGACAGGGCCCAGATACGCAGTATTTT
V: TRBV12-3/TRBV12-4; D: .; J: TRBJ1-3; size: many; CDR3: CASSLVQGIYF; DNA: TGTGCCAGCAGTTTAGTCCAGGGCATATATTTT
V: TRBV6-4; D: TRBD2; J: TRBJ2-1; size: many; CDR3: CASSPTSDNEQFF; DNA: TGTGCCAGCAGTCCGACTAGCGACAATGAGCAGTTCTTC
V: TRBV18; D: .; J: TRBJ2-5; size: .; CDR3: CASSPDGQETQYF; DNA: TGTGCCAGCTCACCCGACGGACAAGAGACCCAGTACTTC
V: TRBV20-1; D: TRBD1; J: TRBJ1-2; size: .; CDR3: CSARGGSDRGNGYTF; DNA: TGCAGTGCTAGAGGGGGGTCGGACAGGGGGAACGGCTACACCTTC
V: TRBV7-6; D: TRBD1; J: TRBJ2-1; size: many; CDR3: CASSRETGGATYNEQFF; DNA: TGTGCCAGCAGCAGAGAAACAGGGGGCGCAACCTACAATGAGCAGTTCTTC
V: TRBV5-5; D: TRBD1; J: TRBJ1-2; size: many; CDR3: CASSSQGAGGYTF; DNA: TGTGCCAGCAGCTCTCAGGGGGCTGGTGGCTACACCTTC
V: TRBV4-2; D: .; J: TRBJ1-2; size: many; CDR3: CASSQENADGGYTF; DNA: TGTGCCAGCAGCCAAGAGAACGCGGACGGTGGCTACACCTTC
V: TRBV7-2; D: .; J: TRBJ2-3; size: many; CDR3: CASSREGRGGTPATDTQYF; DNA: TGTGCCAGCAGCCGAGAGGGGAGGGGGGGCACCCCAGCGACAGATACGCAGTATTTT
V: TRBV7-2; D: TRBD1; J: TRBJ1-5; size: many; CDR3: CASSLMTGDQPQHF; DNA: TGTGCCAGCAGCTTAATGACAGGGGATCAGCCCCAGCATTTT
V: TRBV9; D: .; J: TRBJ2-1; size: many; CDR3: CASSPEGGPYNEQFF; DNA: TGTGCCAGCAGCCCCGAGGGTGGTCCCTACAATGAGCAGTTCTTC
V: TRBV4-3; D: .; J: TRBJ2-3; size: few; CDR3: CASSQDPGTDTQYF; DNA: TGCGCCAGCAGCCAAGATCCAGGGACAGATACGCAGTATTTT
V: TRBV7-2; D: .; J: TRBJ1-5; size: many; CDR3: CASSPGGASNQPQHF; DNA: TGTGCCAGCAGCCCCGGCGGGGCCAGCAATCAGCCCCAGCATTTT
V: TRBV10-3; D: TRBD1; J: TRBJ2-3; size: many; CDR3: CAISTGADTQYF; DNA: TGTGCCATCAGCACAGGGGCAGATACGCAGTATTTT